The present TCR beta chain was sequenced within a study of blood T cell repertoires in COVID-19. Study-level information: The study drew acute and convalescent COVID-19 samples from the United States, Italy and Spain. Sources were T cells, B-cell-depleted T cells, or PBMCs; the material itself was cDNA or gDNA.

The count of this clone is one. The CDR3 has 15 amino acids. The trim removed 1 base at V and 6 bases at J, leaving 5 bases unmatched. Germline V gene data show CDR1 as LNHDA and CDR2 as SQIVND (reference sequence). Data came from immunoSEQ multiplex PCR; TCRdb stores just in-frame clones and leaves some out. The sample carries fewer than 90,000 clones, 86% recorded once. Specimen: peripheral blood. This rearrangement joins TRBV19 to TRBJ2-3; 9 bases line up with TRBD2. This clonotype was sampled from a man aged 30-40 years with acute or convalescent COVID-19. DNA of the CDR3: TGTGCCAGTAGTATAGCGACTAGCGGCCTTGATACGCAGTATTTT. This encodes CASSIATSGLDTQYF.